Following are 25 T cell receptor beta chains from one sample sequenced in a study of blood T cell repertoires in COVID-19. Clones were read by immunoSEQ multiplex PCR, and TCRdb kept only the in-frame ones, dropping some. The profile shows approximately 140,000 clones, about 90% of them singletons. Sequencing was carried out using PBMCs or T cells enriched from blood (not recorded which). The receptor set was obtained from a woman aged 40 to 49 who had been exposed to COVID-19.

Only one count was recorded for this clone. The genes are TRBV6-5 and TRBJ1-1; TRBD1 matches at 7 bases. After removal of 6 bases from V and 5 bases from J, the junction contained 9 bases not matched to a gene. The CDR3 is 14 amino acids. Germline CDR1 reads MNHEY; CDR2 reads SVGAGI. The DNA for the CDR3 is TGTGCCAGCAGCCCCAGGGGGGTTTGGACTGAAGCTTTCTTT. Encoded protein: CASSPRGVWTEAFF.

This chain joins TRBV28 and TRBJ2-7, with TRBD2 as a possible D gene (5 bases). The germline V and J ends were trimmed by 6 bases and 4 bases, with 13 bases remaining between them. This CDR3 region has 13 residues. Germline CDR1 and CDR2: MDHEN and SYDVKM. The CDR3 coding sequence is TGTGCCAGCAGGCAACCAGGACTTTACGAGCAGTACTTC. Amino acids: CASRQPGLYEQYF.

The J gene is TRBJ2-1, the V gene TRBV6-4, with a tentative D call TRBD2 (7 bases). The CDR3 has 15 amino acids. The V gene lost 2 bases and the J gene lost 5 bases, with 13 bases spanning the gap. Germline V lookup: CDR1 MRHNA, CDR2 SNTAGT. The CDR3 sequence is CASSDGAGDNNEQFF. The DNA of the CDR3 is TGTGCCAGCAGTGACGGTGCGGGGGACAACAATGAGCAGTTCTTC.

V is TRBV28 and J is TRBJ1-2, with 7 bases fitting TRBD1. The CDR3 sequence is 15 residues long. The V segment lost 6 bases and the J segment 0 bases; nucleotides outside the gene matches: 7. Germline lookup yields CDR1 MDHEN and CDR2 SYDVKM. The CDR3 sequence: CASSFGTDSNYGYTF. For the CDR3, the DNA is TGTGCCAGCAGCTTCGGGACAGATTCTAACTATGGCTACACCTTC.

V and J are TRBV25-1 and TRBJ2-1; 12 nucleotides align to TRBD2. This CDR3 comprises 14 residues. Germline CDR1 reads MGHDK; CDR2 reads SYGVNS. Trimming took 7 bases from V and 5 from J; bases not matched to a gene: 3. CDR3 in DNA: TGTGCCAGCAAGACTAGCGGGGGAAACAATGAGCAGTTCTTC. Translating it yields CASKTSGGNNEQFF.

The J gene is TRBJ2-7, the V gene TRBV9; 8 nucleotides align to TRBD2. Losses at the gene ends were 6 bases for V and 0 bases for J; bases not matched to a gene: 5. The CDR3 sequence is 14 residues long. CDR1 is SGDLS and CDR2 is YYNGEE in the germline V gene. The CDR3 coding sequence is TGTGCCAGCATCCATAGCGGGGACTCCTACGAGCAGTACTTC. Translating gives CASIHSGDSYEQYF.

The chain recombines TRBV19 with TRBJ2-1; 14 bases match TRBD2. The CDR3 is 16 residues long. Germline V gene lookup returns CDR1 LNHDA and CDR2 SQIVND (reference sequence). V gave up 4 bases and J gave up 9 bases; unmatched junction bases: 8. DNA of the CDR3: TGTGCCAGTAGTACCGCGGGACTAGCGGGGGCCGGTGAGCAGTTCTTC. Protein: CASSTAGLAGAGEQFF.

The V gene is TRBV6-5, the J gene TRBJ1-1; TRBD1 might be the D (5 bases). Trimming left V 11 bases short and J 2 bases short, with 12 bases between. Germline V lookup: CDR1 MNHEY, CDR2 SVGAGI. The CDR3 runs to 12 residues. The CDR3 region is CAAGRGNTEAFF. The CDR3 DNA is TGTGCCGCGGGGAGGGGAAACACTGAAGCTTTCTTT.

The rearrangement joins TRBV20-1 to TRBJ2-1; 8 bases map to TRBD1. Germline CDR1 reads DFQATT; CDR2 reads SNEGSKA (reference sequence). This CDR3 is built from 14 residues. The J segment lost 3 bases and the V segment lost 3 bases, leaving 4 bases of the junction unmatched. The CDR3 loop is CSASPTGVYNEQFF. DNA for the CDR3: TGCAGTGCTAGTCCGACAGGGGTCTACAATGAGCAGTTCTTC.

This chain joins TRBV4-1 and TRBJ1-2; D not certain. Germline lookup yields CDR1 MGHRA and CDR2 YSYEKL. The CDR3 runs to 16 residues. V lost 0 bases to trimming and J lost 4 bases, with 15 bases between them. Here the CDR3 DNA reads TGCGCCAGCAGCCAAGATTCGGATTGGCAGGCCTATGGCTACACCTTC. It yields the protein CASSQDSDWQAYGYTF.

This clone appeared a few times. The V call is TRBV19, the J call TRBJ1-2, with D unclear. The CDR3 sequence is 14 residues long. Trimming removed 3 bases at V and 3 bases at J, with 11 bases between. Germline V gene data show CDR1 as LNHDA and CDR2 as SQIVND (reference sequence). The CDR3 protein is CASSMGTTYYGYTF. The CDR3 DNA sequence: TGTGCCAGTAGTATGGGTACGACTTACTATGGCTACACCTTC. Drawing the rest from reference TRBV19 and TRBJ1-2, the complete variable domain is DGGITQSPKYLFRKEGQNVTLSCEQNLNHDAMYWYRQDPGQGLRLIYYSQIVNDFQKGDIAEGYSVSREKKESFPLTVTSAQKNPTAFYLCASSMGTTYYGYTFGSGTRLTVV.

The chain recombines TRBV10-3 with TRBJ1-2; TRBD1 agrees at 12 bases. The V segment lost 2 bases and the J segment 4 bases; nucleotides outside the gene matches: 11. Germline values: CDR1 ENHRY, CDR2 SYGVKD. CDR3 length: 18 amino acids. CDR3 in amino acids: CAISEEGDRGRRSYGYTF. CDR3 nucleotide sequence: TGTGCCATCAGTGAGGAAGGGGACAGGGGGCGCCGGAGCTATGGCTACACCTTC.

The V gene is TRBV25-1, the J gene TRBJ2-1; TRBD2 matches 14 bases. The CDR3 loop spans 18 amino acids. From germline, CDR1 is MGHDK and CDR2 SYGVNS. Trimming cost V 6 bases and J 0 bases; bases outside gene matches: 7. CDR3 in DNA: TGTGCCAGCAGAGGACTAGCGGGAGGCGTGAGCTCCTACAATGAGCAGTTCTTC. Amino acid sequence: CASRGLAGGVSSYNEQFF.

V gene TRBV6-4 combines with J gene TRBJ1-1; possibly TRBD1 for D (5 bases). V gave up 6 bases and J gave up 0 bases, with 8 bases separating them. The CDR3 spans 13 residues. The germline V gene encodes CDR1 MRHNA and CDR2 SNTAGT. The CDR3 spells CASRRQLNTEAFF. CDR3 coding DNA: TGTGCCAGCAGAAGACAGCTGAACACTGAAGCTTTCTTT.

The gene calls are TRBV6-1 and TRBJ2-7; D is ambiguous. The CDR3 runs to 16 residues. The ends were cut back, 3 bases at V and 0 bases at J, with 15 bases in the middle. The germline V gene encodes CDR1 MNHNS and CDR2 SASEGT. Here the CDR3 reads CASSDFSRLTSYEQYF. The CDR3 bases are TGTGCCAGCAGTGATTTCTCGAGACTCACCTCCTACGAGCAGTACTTC.

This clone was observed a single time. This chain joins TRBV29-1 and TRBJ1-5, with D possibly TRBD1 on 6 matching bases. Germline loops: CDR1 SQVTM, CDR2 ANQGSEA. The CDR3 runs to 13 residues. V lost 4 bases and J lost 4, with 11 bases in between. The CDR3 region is CSVGTGPNQPQHF. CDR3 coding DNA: TGCAGCGTTGGTACAGGGCCGAATCAGCCCCAGCATTTT.

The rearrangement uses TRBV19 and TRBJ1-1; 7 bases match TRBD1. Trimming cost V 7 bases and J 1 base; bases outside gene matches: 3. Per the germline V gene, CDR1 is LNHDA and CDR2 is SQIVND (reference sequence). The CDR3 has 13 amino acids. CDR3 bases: TGTGCCAGTAAAACAGGGGCGAACACTGAAGCTTTCTTT. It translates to CASKTGANTEAFF. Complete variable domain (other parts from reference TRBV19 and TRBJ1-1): DGGITQSPKYLFRKEGQNVTLSCEQNLNHDAMYWYRQDPGQGLRLIYYSQIVNDFQKGDIAEGYSVSREKKESFPLTVTSAQKNPTAFYLCASKTGANTEAFFGQGTRLTVV.

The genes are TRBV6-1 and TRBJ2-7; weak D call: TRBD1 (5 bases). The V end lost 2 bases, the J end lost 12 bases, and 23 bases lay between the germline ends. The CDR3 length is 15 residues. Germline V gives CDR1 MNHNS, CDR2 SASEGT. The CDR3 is CASSEMVGALRARYF. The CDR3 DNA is TGTGCCAGCAGTGAAATGGTAGGGGCCCTACGAGCGAGGTACTTC.

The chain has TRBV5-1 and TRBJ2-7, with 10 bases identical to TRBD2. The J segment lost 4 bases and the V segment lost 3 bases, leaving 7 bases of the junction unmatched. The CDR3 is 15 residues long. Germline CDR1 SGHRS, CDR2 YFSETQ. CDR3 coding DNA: TGCGCCAGCAGCTCGGCTAGCGGGAGAGAATACGAGCAGTACTTC. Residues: CASSSASGREYEQYF.

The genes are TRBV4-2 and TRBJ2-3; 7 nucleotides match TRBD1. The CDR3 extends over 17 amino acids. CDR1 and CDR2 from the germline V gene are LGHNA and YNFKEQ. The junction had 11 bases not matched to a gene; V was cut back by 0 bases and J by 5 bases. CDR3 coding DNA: TGTGCCAGCAGCCAAGATAAACCCCCAGGGGGTAGAGATACGCAGTATTTT. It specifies CASSQDKPPGGRDTQYF.

CDR3 in DNA: TGTGCCAGCAGTTTTGGGACAGGTTACAATGAGCAGTTCTTC. Translated, it gives CASSFGTGYNEQFF. This chain joins TRBV27 and TRBJ2-1; 8 bases fit TRBD1. Germline V gene sequence: CDR1 MNHEY, CDR2 SMNVEV (reference sequence). The CDR3 is 14 residues long. J lost 4 bases, V lost 3 bases, and 2 bases had no gene match.

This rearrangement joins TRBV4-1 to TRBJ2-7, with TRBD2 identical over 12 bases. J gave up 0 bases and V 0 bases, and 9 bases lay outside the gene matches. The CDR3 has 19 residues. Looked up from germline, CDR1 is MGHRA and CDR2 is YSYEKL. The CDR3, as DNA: TGCGCCAGCAGCCAAGATCCCCTGACTAGCGGGGGCCCCTCCTACGAGCAGTACTTC. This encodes CASSQDPLTSGGPSYEQYF.

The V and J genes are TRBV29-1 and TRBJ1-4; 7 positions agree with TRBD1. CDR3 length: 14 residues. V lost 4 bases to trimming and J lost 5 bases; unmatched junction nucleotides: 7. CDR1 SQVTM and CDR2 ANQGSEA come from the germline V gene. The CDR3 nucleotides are TGCAGCGTTGTCGATCCGGGACAGAATGAAAAACTGTTTTTT. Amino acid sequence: CSVVDPGQNEKLFF.

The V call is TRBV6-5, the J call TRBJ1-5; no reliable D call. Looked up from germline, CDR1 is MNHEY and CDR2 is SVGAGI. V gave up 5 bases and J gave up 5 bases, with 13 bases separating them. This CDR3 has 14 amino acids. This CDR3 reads CASSQLTGDQPQHF. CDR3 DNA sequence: TGTGCCAGCAGTCAACTGACCGGGGATCAGCCCCAGCATTTT.

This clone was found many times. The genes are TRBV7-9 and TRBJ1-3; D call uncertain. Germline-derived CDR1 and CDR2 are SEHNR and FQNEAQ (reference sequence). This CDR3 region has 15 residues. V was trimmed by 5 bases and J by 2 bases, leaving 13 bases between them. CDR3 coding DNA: TGTGCCAGCAGCATCGGCCAGCGGACTGGAAACACCATATATTTT. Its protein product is CASSIGQRTGNTIYF.